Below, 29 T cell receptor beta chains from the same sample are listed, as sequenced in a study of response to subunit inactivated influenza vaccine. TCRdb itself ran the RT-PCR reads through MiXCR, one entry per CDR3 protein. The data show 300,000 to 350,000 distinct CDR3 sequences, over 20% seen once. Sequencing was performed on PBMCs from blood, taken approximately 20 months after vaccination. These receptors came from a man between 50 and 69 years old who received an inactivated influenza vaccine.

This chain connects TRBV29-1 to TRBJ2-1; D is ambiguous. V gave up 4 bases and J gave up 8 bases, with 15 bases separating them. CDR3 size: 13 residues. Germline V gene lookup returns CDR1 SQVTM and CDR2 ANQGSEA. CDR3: CSVVSGSSYEQFF. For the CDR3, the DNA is TGCAGCGTTGTTTCCGGCTCGTCATATGAGCAGTTCTTC.

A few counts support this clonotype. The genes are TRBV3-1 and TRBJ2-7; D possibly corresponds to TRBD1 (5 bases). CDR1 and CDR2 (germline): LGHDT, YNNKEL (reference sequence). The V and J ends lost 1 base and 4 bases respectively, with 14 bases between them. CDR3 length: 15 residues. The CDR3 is CASSQGSGHSYEQYF. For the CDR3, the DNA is TGTGCCAGCAGCCAAGGTTCAGGGCACTCGTACGAGCAGTACTTC.

The DNA of the CDR3 is TGTGCCATCAGCCAGGGAGGTGACCAAGAGACCCAGTACTTC. It specifies CAISQGGDQETQYF. This chain links TRBV10-3 with TRBJ2-5, with TRBD2 as a possible D gene (6 bases). The germline V and J ends were trimmed by 6 bases and 0 bases, with 11 bases remaining between them. Germline V gene lookup returns CDR1 ENHRY and CDR2 SYGVKD. This CDR3 has 14 amino acids.

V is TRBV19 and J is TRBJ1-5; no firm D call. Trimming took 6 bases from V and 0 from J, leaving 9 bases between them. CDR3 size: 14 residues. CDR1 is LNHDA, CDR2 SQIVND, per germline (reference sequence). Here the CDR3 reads CASRSSLSNQPQHF. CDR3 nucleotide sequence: TGTGCCAGTAGGAGCTCCCTTAGCAATCAGCCCCAGCATTTT.

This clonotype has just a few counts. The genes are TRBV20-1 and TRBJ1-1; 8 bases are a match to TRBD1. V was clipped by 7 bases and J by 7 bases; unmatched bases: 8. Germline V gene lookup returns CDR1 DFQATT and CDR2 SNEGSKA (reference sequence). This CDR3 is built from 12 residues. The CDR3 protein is CSVRTRGLEAFF. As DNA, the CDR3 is TGCAGTGTTCGCACCAGGGGGCTTGAAGCTTTCTTT.

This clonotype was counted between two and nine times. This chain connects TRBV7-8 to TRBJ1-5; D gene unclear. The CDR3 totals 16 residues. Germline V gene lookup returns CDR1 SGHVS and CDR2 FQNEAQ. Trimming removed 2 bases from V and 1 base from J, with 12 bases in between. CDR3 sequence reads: CASSLLAGSSNQPQHF. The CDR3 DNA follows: TGTGCCAGCAGCTTATTGGCAGGCAGCAGCAATCAGCCCCAGCATTTT.

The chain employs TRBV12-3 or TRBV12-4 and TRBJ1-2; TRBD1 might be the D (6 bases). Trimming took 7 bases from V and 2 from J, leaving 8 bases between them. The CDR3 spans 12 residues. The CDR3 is CASTQGNYGYTF. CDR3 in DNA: TGTGCCAGCACCCAGGGGAACTATGGCTACACCTTC.

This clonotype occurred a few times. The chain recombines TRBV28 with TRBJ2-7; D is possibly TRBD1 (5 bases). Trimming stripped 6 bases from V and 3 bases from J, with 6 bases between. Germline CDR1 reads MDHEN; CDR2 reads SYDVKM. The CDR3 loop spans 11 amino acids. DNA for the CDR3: TGTGCCAGCAGGACAGACTACGAGCAGTACTTC. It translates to CASRTDYEQYF.

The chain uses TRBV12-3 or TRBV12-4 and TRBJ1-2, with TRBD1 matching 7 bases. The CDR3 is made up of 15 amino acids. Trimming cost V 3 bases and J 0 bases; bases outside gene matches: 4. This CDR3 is CASSFRDRPNYGYTF. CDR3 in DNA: TGTGCCAGCAGTTTCCGGGACAGACCTAACTATGGCTACACCTTC.

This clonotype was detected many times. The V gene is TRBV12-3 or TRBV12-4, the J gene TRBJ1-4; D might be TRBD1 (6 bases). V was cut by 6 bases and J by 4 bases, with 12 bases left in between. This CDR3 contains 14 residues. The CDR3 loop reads CASRSGGLNEKLFF. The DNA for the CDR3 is TGTGCCAGCAGGAGCGGGGGGCTTAATGAAAAACTGTTTTTT.

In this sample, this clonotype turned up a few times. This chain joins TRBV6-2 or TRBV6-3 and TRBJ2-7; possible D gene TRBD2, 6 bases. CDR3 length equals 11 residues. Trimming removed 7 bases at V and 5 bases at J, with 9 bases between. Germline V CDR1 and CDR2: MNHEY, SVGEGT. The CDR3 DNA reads TGTGCCAGCATTTCGGGAGACGAGCAGTACTTC. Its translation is CASISGDEQYF.

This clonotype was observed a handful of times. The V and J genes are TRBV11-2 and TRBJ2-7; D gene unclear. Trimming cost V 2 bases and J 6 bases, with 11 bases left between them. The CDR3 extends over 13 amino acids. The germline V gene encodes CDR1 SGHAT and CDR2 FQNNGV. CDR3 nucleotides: TGTGCCAGCAGCTTAAACCGTCCCGGCGAGCAGTACTTC. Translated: CASSLNRPGEQYF.

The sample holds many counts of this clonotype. The CDR3 DNA reads as TGTGCCAGCAGCCGCAGGTCTGGAAACACCATATATTTT. This translates into CASSRRSGNTIYF. The chain employs TRBV7-8 and TRBJ1-3; D gene ambiguous. CDR1 and CDR2 (germline): SGHVS, FQNEAQ. V lost 5 bases and J lost 1, with 6 bases in between. The CDR3 covers 13 residues.

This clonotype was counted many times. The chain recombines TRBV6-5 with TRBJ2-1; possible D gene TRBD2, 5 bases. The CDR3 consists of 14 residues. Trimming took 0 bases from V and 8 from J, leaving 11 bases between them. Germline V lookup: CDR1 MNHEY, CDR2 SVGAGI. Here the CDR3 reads CASSYSWKRDEQFF. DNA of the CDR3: TGTGCCAGCAGTTACTCGTGGAAGAGGGATGAGCAGTTCTTC.

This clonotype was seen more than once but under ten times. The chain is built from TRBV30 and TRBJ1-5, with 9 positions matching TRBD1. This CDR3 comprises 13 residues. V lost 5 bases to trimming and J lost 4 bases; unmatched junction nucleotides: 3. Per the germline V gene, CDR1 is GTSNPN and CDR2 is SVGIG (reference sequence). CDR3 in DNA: TGTGCCTGGTCCGACAGGGGGAATCAGCCCCAGCATTTT. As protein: CAWSDRGNQPQHF. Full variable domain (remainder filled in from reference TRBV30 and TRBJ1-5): SQTIHQWPATLVQPVGSPLSLECTVEGTSNPNLYWYRQAAGRGLQLLFYSVGIGQISSEVPQNLSASRPQDRQFILSSKKLLLSDSGFYLCAWSDRGNQPQHFGDGTRLSIL.

The CDR3 reads CASSTGRGSNQPQHF. The CDR3 region has the DNA TGTGCCAGCAGCACCGGGCGGGGATCGAATCAGCCCCAGCATTTT. The chain recombines TRBV7-8 with TRBJ1-5; D not resolved. V was pared by 5 bases and J by 4 bases, with 15 bases between. CDR1 is SGHVS and CDR2 is FQNEAQ in the germline V gene. This CDR3 comprises 15 residues.

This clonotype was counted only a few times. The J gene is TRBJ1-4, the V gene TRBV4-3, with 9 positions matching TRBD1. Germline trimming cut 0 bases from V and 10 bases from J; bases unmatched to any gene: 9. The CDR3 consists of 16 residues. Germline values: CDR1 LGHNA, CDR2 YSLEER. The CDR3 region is CASSQDSVQGAGKLFF. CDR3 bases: TGCGCCAGCAGCCAAGATAGCGTACAGGGGGCCGGAAAACTGTTTTTT.

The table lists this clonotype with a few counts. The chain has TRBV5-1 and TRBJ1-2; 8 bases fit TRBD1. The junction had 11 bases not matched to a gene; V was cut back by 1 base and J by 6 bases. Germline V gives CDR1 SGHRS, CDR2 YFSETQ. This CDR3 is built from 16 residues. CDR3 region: CASSLTWYQGANGYTF. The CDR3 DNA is TGCGCCAGCAGCTTGACGTGGTATCAGGGGGCGAATGGCTACACCTTC. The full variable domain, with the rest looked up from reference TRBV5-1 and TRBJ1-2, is KAGVTQTPRYLIKTRGQQVTLSCSPISGHRSVSWYQQTPGQGLQFLFEYFSETQRNKGNFPGRFSGRQFSNSRSEMNVSTLELGDSALYLCASSLTWYQGANGYTFGSGTRLTVV.

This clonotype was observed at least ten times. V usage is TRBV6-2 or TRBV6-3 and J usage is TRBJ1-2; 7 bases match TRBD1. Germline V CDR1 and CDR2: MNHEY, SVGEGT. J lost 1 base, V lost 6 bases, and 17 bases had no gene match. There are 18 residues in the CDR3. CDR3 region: CASSPTVEGQLSNYGYTF. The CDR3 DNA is TGTGCCAGCAGCCCTACCGTAGAGGGACAGCTGAGTAACTATGGCTACACCTTC.

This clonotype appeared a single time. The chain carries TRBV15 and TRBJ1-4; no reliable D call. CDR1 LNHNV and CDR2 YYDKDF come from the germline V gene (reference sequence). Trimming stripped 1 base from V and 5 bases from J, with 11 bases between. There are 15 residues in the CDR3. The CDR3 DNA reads TGTGCCACCAGCAGAGCCCAGAATTCAAATGAAAAACTGTTTTTT. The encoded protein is CATSRAQNSNEKLFF. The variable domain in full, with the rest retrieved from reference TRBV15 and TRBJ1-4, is DAMVIQNPRYQVTQFGKPVTLSCSQTLNHNVMYWYQQKSSQAPKLLFHYYDKDFNNEADTPDNFQSRRPNTSFCFLDIRSPGLGDTAMYLCATSRAQNSNEKLFFGSGTQLSVL.

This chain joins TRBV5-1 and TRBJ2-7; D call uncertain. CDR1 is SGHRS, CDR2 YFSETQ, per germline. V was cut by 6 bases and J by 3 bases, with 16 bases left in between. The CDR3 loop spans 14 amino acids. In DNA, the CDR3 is TGCGCCAGCACCCTCGACGGTATCAGCTACGAGCAGTACTTC. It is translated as CASTLDGISYEQYF.

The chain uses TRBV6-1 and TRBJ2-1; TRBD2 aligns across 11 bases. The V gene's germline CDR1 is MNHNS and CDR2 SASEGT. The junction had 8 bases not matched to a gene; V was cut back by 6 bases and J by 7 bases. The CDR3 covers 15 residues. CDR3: CASRILAGERNEQFF. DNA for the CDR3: TGTGCCAGCAGAATACTAGCGGGAGAGAGGAATGAGCAGTTCTTC.

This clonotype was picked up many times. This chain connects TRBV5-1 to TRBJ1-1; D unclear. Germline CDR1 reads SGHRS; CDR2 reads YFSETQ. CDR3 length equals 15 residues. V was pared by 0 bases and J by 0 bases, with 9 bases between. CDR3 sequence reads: CASSLGARVNTEAFF. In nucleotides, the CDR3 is TGCGCCAGCAGCTTGGGGGCGAGGGTGAACACTGAAGCTTTCTTT.

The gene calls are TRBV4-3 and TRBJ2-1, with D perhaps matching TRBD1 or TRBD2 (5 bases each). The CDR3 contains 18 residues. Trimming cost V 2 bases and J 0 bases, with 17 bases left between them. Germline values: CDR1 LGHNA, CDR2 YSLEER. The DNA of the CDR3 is TGCGCCAGCAGCCAAATGGACTTCCGGGACCGCTCCTACAATGAGCAGTTCTTC. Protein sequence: CASSQMDFRDRSYNEQFF.

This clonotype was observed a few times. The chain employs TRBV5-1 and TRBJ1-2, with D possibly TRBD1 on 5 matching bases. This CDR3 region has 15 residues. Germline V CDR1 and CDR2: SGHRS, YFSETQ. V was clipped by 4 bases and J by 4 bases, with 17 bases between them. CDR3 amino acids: CASSPAVQAGYGYTF. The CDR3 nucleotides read TGCGCCAGCAGCCCGGCCGTACAGGCCGGCTATGGCTACACCTTC.

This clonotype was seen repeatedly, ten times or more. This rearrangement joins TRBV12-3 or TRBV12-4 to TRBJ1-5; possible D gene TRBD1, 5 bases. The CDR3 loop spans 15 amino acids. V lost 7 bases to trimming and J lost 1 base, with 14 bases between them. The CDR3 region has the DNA TGTGCCAGCATCAAAGGGACCGCAAGCAATCAGCCCCAGCATTTT. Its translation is CASIKGTASNQPQHF.

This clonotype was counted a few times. The CDR3 here is CSVYRDIPNTGELFF. For the CDR3, the DNA is TGCAGCGTATACCGGGACATACCTAACACCGGGGAGCTGTTTTTT. The J gene is TRBJ2-2, the V gene TRBV29-1, with D tentatively TRBD1 (6 bases). Per germline, CDR1 SQVTM and CDR2 ANQGSEA. CDR3 length equals 15 residues. Trimming cost V 6 bases and J 2 bases, with 16 bases left between them.

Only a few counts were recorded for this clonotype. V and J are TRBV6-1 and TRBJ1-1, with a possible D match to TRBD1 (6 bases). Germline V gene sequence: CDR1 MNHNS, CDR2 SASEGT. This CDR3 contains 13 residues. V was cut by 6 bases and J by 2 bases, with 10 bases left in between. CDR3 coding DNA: TGTGCCAGCAGGGAGGACAGTAACACTGAAGCTTTCTTT. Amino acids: CASREDSNTEAFF.

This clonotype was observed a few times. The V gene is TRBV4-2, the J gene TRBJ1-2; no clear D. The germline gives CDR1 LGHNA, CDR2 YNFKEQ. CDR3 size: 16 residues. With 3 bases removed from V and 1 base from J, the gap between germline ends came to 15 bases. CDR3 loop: CASSQRDKTRNYGYTF. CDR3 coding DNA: TGTGCCAGCAGCCAGCGTGACAAGACTCGTAACTATGGCTACACCTTC.